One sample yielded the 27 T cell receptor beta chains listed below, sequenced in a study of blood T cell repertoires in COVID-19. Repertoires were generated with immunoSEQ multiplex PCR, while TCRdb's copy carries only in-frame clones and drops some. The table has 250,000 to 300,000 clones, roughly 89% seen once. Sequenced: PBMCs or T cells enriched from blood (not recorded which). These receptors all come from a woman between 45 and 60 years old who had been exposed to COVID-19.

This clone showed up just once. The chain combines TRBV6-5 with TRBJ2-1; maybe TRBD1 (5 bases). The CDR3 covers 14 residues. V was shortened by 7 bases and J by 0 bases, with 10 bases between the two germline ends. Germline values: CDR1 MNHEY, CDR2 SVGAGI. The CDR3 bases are TGTGCCAGCATCGGACATTACTCCTACAATGAGCAGTTCTTC. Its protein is CASIGHYSYNEQFF.

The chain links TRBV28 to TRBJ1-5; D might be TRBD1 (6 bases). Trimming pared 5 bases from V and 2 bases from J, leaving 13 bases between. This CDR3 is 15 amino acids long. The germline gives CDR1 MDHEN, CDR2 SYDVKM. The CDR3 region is CASSNRVVGNQPQHF. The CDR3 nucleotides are TGTGCCAGCAGTAACAGGGTGGTTGGCAATCAGCCCCAGCATTTT. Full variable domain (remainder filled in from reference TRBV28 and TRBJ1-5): DVKVTQSSRYLVKRTGEKVFLECVQDMDHENMFWYRQDPGLGLRLIYFSYDVKMKEKGDIPEGYSVSREKKERFSLILESASTNQTSMYLCASSNRVVGNQPQHFGDGTRLSIL.

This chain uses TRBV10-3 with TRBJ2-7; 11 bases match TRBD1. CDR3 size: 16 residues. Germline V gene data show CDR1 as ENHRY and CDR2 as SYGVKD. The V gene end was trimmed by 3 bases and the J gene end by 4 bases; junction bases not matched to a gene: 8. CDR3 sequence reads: CAISDPRTGGRYEQYF. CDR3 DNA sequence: TGTGCCATCAGTGACCCTCGGACAGGGGGCAGGTACGAGCAGTACTTC.

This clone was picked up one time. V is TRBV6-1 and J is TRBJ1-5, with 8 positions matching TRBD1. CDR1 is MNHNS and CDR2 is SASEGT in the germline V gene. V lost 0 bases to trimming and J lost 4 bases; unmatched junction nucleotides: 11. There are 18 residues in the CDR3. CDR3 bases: TGTGCCAGCAGTGAAGCGCCCCTCGTGGGACAGGCAAATCAGCCCCAGCATTTT. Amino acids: CASSEAPLVGQANQPQHF.

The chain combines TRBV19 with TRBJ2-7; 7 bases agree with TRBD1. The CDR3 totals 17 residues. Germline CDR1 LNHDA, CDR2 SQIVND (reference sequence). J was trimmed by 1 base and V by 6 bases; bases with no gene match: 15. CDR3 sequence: CASSTTTGKRRSYEQYF. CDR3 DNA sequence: TGTGCCAGTAGCACGACGACAGGGAAGAGAAGGTCCTACGAGCAGTACTTC.

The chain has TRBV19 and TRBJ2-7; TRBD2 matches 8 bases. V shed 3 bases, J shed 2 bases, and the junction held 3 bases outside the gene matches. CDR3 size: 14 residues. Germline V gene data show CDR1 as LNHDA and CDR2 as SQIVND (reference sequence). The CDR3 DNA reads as TGTGCCAGTAGTATTGATAGCGGGGCCTACGAGCAGTACTTC. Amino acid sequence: CASSIDSGAYEQYF.

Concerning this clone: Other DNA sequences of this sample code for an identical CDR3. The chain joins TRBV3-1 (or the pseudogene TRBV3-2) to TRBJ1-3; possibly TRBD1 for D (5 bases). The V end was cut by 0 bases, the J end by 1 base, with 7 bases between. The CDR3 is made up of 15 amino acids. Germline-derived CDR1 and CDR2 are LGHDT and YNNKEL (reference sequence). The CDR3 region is CASSQDAGSGNTIYF. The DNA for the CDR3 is TGTGCCAGCAGCCAAGATGCAGGGTCTGGAAACACCATATATTTT.

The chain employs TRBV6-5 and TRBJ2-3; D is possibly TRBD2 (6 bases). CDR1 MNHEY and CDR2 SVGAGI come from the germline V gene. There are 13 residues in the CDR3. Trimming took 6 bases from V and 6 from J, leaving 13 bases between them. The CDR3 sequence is CASRIDGTDTQYF. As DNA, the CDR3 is TGTGCCAGCAGAATAGACGGGACTGATACGCAGTATTTT.

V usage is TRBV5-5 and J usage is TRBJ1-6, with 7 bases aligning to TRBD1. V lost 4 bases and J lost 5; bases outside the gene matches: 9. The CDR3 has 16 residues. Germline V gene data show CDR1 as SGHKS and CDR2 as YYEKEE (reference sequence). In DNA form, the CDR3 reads TGTGCCAGCAGCCCAACAGGGGCCTTGCATAATTCACCCCTCCACTTT. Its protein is CASSPTGALHNSPLHF.

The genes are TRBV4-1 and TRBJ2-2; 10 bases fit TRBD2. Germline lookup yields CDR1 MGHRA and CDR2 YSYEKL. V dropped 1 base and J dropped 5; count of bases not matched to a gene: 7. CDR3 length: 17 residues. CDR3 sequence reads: CASSQASGGSETGELFF. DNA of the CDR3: TGCGCCAGCAGCCAAGCTAGCGGGGGCTCGGAAACCGGGGAGCTGTTTTTT.

DNA for the CDR3: TGCGCCAGCAGCTTTCCGGGACAGGGCGGCACTGAAGCTTTCTTT. This translates into CASSFPGQGGTEAFF. The chain employs TRBV5-1 and TRBJ1-1, with 9 bases fitting TRBD1. Germline CDR1 and CDR2: SGHRS and YFSETQ. This CDR3 spans 15 amino acids. Trimming at V came to 2 bases and at J to 4 bases, leaving 6 bases not matched to a gene.

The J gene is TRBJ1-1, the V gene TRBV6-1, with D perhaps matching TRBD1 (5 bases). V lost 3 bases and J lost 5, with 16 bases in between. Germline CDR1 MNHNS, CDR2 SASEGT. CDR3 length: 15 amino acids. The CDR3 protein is CASSEARGWGTEAFF. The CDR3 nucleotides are TGTGCCAGCAGTGAGGCGCGGGGTTGGGGGACTGAAGCTTTCTTT.

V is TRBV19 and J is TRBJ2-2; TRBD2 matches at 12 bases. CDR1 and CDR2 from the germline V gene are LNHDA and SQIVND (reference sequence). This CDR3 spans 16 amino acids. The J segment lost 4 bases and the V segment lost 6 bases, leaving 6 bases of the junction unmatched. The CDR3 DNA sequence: TGTGCCAGTAGGGCTAGCGGGGGGGCAGTCACCGGGGAGCTGTTTTTT. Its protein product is CASRASGGAVTGELFF.

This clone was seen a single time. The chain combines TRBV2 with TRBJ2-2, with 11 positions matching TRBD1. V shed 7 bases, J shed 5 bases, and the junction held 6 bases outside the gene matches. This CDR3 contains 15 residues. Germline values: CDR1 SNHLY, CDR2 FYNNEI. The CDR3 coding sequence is TGTGCCAGCATGGACAGGGGGCCGGGGACCGGGGAGCTGTTTTTT. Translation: CASMDRGPGTGELFF.

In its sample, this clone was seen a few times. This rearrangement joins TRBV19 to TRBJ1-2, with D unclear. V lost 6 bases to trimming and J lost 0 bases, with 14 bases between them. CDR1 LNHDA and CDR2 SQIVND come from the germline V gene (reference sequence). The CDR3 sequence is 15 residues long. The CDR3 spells CASSRRGLSNYGYTF. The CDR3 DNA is TGTGCCAGTAGCCGTCGAGGCTTATCTAACTATGGCTACACCTTC.

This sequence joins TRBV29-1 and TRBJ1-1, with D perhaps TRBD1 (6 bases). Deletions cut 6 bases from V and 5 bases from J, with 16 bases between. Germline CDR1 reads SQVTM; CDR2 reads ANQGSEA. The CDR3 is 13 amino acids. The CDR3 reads CSVTKGQYTEAFF. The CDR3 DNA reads TGCAGCGTGACCAAAGGACAGTATACTGAAGCTTTCTTT.

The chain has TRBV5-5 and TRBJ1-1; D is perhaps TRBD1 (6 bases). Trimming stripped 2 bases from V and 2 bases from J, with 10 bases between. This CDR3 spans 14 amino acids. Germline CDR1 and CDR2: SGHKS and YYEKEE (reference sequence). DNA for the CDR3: TGTGCCAGCAGCTTTTATGGGGGCAACACTGAAGCTTTCTTT. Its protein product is CASSFYGGNTEAFF.

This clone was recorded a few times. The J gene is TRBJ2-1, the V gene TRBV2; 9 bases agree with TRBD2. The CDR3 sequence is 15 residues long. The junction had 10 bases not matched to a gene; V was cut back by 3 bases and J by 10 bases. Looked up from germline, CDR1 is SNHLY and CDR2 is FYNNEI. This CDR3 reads CASSERASGVQEQFF. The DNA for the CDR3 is TGTGCCAGCAGTGAGAGGGCTAGCGGGGTCCAGGAGCAGTTCTTC. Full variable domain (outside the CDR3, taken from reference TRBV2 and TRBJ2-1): EPEVTQTPSHQVTQMGQEVILRCVPISNHLYFYWYRQILGQKVEFLVSFYNNEISEKSEIFDDQFSVERPDGSNFTLKIRSTKLEDSAMYFCASSERASGVQEQFFGPGTRLTVL.

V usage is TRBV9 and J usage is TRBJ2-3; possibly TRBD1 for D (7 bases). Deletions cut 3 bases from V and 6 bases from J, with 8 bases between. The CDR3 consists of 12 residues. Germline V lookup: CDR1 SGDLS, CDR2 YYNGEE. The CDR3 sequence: CASSAGGDTQYF. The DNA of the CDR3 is TGTGCCAGCAGCGCAGGGGGGGATACGCAGTATTTT.

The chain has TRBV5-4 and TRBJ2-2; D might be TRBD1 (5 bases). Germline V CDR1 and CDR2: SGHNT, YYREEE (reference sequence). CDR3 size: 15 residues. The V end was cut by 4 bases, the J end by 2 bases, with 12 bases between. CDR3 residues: CASSKQEHNTGELFF. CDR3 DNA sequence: TGTGCCAGCAGCAAACAGGAACATAACACCGGGGAGCTGTTTTTT.

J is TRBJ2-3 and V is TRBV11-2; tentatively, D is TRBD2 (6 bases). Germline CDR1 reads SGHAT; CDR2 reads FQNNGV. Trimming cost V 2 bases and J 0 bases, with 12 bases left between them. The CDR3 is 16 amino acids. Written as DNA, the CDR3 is TGTGCCAGCAGCTTACACCGGGACTCCAGCACAGATACGCAGTATTTT. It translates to CASSLHRDSSTDTQYF.

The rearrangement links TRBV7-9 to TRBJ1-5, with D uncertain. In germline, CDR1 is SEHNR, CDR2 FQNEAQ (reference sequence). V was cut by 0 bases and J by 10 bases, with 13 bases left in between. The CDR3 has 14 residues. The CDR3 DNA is TGTGCCAGCAGCTTAGCTGGCGTCCGGGTTCCCCAGCATTTT. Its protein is CASSLAGVRVPQHF. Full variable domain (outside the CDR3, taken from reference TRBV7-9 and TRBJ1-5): DTGVSQNPRHKITKRGQNVTFRCDPISEHNRLYWYRQTLGQGPEFLTYFQNEAQLEKSRLLSDRFSAERPKGSFSTLEIQRTEQGDSAMYLCASSLAGVRVPQHFGDGTRLSIL.

The DNA for the CDR3 is TGTGCCAGCAGCCAGCGTTCTGGGGCCAACGTCCTGACTTTC. Translation gives CASSQRSGANVLTF. The rearrangement uses TRBV3-1 (or the pseudogene TRBV3-2) and TRBJ2-6; no clear D. Trimming pared 3 bases from V and 1 base from J, leaving 4 bases between. The CDR3 runs to 14 residues. Germline assignment: CDR1 LGHDT and CDR2 YNNKEL (reference sequence).

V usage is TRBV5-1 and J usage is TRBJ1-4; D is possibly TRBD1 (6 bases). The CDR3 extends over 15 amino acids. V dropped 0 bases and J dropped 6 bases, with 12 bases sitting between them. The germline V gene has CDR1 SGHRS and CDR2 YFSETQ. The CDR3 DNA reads TGCGCCAGCAGCTTGGGGGGCAGGGGAGATGAAAAACTGTTTTTT. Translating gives CASSLGGRGDEKLFF.

The chain's CDR3 is CASSQDGTGGRNQPQHF. The CDR3 DNA sequence: TGTGCCAGCAGCCAAGATGGGACAGGGGGCCGCAATCAGCCCCAGCATTTT. The genes are TRBV3-1 (or the pseudogene TRBV3-2) and TRBJ1-5; 12 bases agree with TRBD1. Germline V gives CDR1 LGHDT, CDR2 YNNKEL (reference sequence). CDR3 length: 17 amino acids. The V segment lost 0 bases and the J segment 2 bases; nucleotides outside the gene matches: 2.

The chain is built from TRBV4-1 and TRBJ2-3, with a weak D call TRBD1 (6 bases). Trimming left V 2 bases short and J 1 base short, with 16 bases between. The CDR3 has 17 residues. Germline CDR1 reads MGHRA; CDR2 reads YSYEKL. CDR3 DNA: TGCGCCAGCAGCCAACCATTCCCAGGGGTAGGCACAGATACGCAGTATTTT. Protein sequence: CASSQPFPGVGTDTQYF.

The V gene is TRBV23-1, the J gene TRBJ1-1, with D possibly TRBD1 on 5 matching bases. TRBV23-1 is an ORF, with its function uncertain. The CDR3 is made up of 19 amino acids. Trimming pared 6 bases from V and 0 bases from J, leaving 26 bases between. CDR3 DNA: TGCGCCAGCAGCCTCGGGCAGGGCAACCCACACGTAATGAACACTGAAGCTTTCTTT. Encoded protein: CASSLGQGNPHVMNTEAFF.